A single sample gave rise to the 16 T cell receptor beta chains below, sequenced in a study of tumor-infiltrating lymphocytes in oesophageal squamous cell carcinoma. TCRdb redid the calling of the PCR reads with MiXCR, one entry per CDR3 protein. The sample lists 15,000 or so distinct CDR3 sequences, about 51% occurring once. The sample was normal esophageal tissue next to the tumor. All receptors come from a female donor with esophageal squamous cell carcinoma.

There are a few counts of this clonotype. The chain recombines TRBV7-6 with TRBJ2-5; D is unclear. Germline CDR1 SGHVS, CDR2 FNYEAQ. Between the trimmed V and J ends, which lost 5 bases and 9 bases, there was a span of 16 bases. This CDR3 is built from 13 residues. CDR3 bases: TGTGCCAGCAGCCCCGGGCCTCACGGAGCCCAGTACTTC. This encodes CASSPGPHGAQYF.

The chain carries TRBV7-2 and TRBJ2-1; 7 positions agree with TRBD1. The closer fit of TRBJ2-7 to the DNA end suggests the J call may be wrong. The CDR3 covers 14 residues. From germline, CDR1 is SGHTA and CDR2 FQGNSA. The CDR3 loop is CASSTYRGSDEQYF. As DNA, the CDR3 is TGTGCCAGCAGCACATACAGGGGCTCGGACGAGCAGTACTTC.

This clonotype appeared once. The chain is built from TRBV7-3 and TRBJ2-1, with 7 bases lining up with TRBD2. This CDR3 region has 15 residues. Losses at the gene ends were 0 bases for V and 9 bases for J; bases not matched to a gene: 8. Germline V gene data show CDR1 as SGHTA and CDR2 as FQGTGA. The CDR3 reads CASSLTSGIGSEQFF. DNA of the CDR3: TGTGCCAGCAGCTTAACAAGCGGGATTGGTAGTGAGCAGTTCTTC.

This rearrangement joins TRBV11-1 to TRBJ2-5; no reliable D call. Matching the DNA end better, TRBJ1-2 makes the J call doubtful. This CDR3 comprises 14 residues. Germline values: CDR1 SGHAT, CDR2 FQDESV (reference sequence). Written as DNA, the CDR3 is TGTGCCAGCAGCTTCGGTCCGATTCCACTTGGCTACACCTTC. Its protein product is CASSFGPIPLGYTF.

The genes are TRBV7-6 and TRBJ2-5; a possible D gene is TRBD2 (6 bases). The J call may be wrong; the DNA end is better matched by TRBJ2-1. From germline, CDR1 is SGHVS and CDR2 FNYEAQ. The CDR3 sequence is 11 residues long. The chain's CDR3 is CASSLRGEQFF. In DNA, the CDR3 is TGTGCCAGCAGCTTGCGGGGTGAGCAGTTCTTC.

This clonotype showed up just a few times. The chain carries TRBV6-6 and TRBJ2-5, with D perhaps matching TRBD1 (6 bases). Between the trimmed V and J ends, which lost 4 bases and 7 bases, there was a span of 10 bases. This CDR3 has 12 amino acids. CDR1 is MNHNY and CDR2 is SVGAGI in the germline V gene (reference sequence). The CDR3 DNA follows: TGTGCCAGCAGTTCAGAGGGGGTGACCCAGTACTTC. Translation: CASSSEGVTQYF.

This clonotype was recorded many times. CDR3 amino acids: CASSLLHRGEKLFF. CDR3 sequence (DNA): TGTGCCAGCAGTCTACTTCACCGAGGTGAAAAACTGTTTTTT. The gene calls are TRBV6-1 and TRBJ1-4, with D unclear. The V gene's germline CDR1 is MNHNS and CDR2 SASEGT. The ends were cut back, 5 bases at V and 7 bases at J, with 14 bases in the middle. The length of the CDR3 is 14 residues.

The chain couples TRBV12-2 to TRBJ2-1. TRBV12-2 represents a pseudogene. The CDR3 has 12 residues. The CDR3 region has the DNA TGTGCAAGTCGCTTAGCGCTGGGGGAGCAGTTCTTC. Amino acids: CASRLALGEQFF.

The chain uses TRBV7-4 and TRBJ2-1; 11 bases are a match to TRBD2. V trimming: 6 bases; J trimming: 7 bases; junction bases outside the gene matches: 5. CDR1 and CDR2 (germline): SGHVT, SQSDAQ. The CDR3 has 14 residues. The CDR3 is CASSELAGGNEQFF. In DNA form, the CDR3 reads TGTGCCAGCAGTGAATTAGCGGGAGGGAATGAGCAGTTCTTC.

The CDR3 is CAISESPSSWIRGYYNEQFF. CDR3 bases: TGTGCCATCAGTGAGTCCCCCTCCTCCTGGATCCGAGGGTACTACAATGAGCAGTTCTTC. The rearrangement uses TRBV10-3 and TRBJ2-1; D is possibly TRBD2 (5 bases). The CDR3 totals 20 residues. CDR1 and CDR2 from the germline V gene are ENHRY and SYGVKD. V dropped 0 bases and J dropped 3 bases, with 24 bases sitting between them.

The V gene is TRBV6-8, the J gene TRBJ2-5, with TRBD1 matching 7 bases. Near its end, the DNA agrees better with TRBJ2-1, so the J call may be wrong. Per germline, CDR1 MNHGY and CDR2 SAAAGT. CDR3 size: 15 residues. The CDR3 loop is CASRSDRTSYNEQFF. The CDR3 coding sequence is TGTGCCAGCAGGTCGGACAGGACCTCCTACAATGAGCAGTTCTTC.

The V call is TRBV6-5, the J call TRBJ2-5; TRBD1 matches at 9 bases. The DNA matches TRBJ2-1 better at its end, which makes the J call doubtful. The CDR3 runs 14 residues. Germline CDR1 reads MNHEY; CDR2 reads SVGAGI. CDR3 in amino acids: CASANTGGFYEQFF. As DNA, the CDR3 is TGTGCCAGCGCAAACACAGGGGGCTTCTACGAGCAGTTCTTC.

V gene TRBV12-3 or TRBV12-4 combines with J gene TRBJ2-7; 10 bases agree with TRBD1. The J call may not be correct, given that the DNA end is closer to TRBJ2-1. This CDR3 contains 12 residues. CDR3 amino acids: CASSGTGDEQFF. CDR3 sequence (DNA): TGTGCCAGCAGTGGGACAGGGGATGAGCAGTTCTTC.

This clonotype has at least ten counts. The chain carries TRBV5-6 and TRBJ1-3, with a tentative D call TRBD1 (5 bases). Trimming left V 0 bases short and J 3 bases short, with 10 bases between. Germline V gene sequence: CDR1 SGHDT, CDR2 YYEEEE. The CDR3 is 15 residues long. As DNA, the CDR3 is TGTGCCAGCAGCTTGGGGGGGATGAGTGGAAACACCATATATTTT. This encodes CASSLGGMSGNTIYF.

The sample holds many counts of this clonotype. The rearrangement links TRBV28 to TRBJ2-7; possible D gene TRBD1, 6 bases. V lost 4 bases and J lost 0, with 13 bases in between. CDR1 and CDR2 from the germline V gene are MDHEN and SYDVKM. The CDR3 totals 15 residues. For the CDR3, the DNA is TGTGCCAGCAGTTCGGACAGCGTTCCCTCCTACGAGCAGTACTTC. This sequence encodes CASSSDSVPSYEQYF.

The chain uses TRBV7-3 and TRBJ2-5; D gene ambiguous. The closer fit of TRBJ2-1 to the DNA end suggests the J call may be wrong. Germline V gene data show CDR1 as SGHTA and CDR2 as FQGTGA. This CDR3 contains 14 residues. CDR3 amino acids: CASSPGYPSYEQFF. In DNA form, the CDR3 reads TGTGCCAGCAGCCCCGGTTACCCCTCCTACGAGCAGTTCTTC.